These 17 T cell receptor beta chains share one sample of origin, sequenced in a study of CD8 T cells in cerebrospinal fluid in Alzheimer's disease. Reprocessing the 10x single-cell sequencing reads, TCRdb reports a single entry for every CDR3 protein and omits DNA. In all, the sample yields about 1,600 distinct CDR3 sequences. The source material was cerebrospinal fluid. All receptors derive from a human donor with mild cognitive impairment.

This clonotype registers medium-sized by frequency. The V and J genes are TRBV5-6 and TRBJ2-2; no DNA is available, so the TRBD1 call from TCRdb remains unchecked. CDR3 length: 15 amino acids. From germline, CDR1 is SGHDT and CDR2 YYEEEE. CDR3 sequence: CASSLQGLGTGELFF.

Considering frequency, this clonotype is medium-sized. The chain combines TRBV27 with TRBJ2-1; TCRdb's D call, TRBD2, is unchecked because there is no DNA. Germline CDR1 and CDR2: MNHEY and SMNVEV (reference sequence). The CDR3 has 16 amino acids. The CDR3 region is CASSVTIAGAYNEQFF.

By frequency, this clonotype is large. The V gene is TRBV7-9, the J gene TRBJ1-1. The CDR3 length is 12 residues. Germline V gives CDR1 SEHNR, CDR2 FQNEAQ (reference sequence). CDR3 sequence: CASSLLVSEAFF. The full variable domain, with the rest looked up from reference TRBV7-9 and TRBJ1-1, is DTGVSQNPRHKITKRGQNVTFRCDPISEHNRLYWYRQTLGQGPEFLTYFQNEAQLEKSRLLSDRFSAERPKGSFSTLEIQRTEQGDSAMYLCASSLLVSEAFFGQGTRLTVV.

Frequency places this clonotype as medium-sized. This chain links TRBV7-9 with TRBJ2-7; with no DNA, the TCRdb D assignment of TRBD2 cannot be verified. This CDR3 has 17 residues. CDR1 is SEHNR and CDR2 is FQNEAQ in the germline V gene (reference sequence). Here the CDR3 reads CASSSITSGTRDYEQYF.

Considering frequency, this clonotype is medium-sized. CDR3 sequence reads: CASSYTPPQGNQPQHF. The genes are TRBV6-5 and TRBJ1-5. The CDR3 has 16 amino acids. Germline V gives CDR1 MNHEY, CDR2 SVGAGI.

This clonotype is medium-sized (0.01 to 0.1%) by frequency. The gene calls are TRBV15 and TRBJ2-4; the TCRdb D gene call, TRBD1, has no DNA to confirm it. This CDR3 contains 13 residues. Germline loops: CDR1 LNHNV, CDR2 YYDKDF (reference sequence). CDR3 region: CATSREDRAAWYF.

V is TRBV5-8 and J is TRBJ2-2; TCRdb's assignment of TRBD2 cannot be checked, as there is no DNA. The CDR3 spans 15 residues. The germline V gene has CDR1 SGHTS and CDR2 YDEGEE. The CDR3 region is CASSLGSGGTGELFF.

The genes are TRBV20-1 and TRBJ1-1. The CDR3 contains 14 residues. Germline lookup yields CDR1 DFQATT and CDR2 SNEGSKA (reference sequence). CDR3: CSARLQGGGTEAFF.

According to its frequency, this clonotype is medium-sized (0.01 to 0.1%). V and J are TRBV5-1 and TRBJ1-1; lacking DNA, the TRBD1 call made by TCRdb goes unchecked. The CDR3 spans 17 residues. Germline CDR1 reads SGHRS; CDR2 reads YFSETQ. The CDR3 is CASSFGTGGGRNTEAFF. Combining the CDR3 with reference TRBV5-1 and TRBJ1-1 gives the whole variable domain KAGVTQTPRYLIKTRGQQVTLSCSPISGHRSVSWYQQTPGQGLQFLFEYFSETQRNKGNFPGRFSGRQFSNSRSEMNVSTLELGDSALYLCASSFGTGGGRNTEAFFGQGTRLTVV.

This clonotype counts as medium-sized by frequency. This chain connects TRBV4-2 to TRBJ2-5; the D call of TRBD2 rests on TCRdb alone, since no DNA is present to check it. Germline assignment: CDR1 LGHNA and CDR2 YNFKEQ. The CDR3 length is 16 residues. The CDR3 spells CASSPRRAGVGETQYF.

This clonotype shows up as medium-sized by frequency. This chain uses TRBV20-1 with TRBJ1-5; TCRdb calls TRBD1, which cannot be checked without DNA. The CDR3 extends over 14 amino acids. Germline V lookup: CDR1 DFQATT, CDR2 SNEGSKA (reference sequence). CDR3 protein: CSARGDSGNQPQHF.

Measured by frequency, this clonotype is medium-sized. J is TRBJ1-1 and V is TRBV7-3; there is no DNA to check the TCRdb D call of TRBD1. The length of the CDR3 is 13 residues. Per the germline V gene, CDR1 is SGHTA and CDR2 is FQGTGA. The CDR3 loop is CASSRQGNTEAFF.

This clonotype is called medium-sized (0.01 to 0.1%) based on its frequency. The chain couples TRBV9 to TRBJ2-2; TCRdb's D call of TRBD2 is untestable without DNA. Germline CDR1 SGDLS, CDR2 YYNGEE. The CDR3 length is 13 residues. CDR3 in amino acids: CASSVGTLGELFF.

This clonotype is deemed medium-sized by its frequency. The chain has TRBV20-1 and TRBJ2-1; the D gene TCRdb calls, TRBD2, cannot be checked with no DNA. Looked up from germline, CDR1 is DFQATT and CDR2 is SNEGSKA (reference sequence). The CDR3 spans 15 residues. CDR3 sequence: CSARRGSSSYNEQFF.

Considering frequency, this clonotype is medium-sized. The chain carries TRBV28 and TRBJ1-4. Germline-derived CDR1 and CDR2 are MDHEN and SYDVKM. CDR3 length: 17 amino acids. The CDR3 loop is CASSLWTGLATNEKLFF.

Considering frequency, this clonotype is medium-sized. The rearrangement links TRBV6-5 to TRBJ2-3. CDR1 is MNHEY, CDR2 SVGAGI, per germline. This CDR3 has 14 amino acids. The CDR3 sequence: CASSYSRIPDTQYF.

Considering frequency, this clonotype is medium-sized. V is TRBV19 and J is TRBJ1-5; TCRdb lists TRBD1, though no DNA is available to test this call. This CDR3 region has 14 residues. Germline CDR1 is LNHDA and CDR2 is SQIVND (reference sequence). The CDR3 is CASSTRQGNQPQHF.